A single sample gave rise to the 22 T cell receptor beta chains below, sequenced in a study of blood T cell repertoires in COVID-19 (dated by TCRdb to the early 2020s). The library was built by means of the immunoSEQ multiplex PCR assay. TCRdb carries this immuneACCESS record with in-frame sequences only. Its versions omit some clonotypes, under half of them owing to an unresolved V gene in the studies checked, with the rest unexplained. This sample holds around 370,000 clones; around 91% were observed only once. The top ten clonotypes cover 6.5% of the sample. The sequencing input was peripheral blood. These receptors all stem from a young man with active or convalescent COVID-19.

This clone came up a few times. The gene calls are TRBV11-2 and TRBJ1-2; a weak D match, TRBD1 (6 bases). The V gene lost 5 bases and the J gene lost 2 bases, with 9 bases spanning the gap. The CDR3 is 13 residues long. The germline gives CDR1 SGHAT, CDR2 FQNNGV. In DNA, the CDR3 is TGTGCCAGCAGCCTTCAGGGGAACTATGGCTACACCTTC. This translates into CASSLQGNYGYTF.

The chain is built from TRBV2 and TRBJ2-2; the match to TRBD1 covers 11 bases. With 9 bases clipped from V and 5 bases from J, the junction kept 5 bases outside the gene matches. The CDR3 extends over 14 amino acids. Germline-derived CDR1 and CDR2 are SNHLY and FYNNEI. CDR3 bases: TGTGCCAGATCGGACAGGGGGCGGACCGGGGAGCTGTTTTTT. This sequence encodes CARSDRGRTGELFF. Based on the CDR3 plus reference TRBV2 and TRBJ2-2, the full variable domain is EPEVTQTPSHQVTQMGQEVILRCVPISNHLYFYWYRQILGQKVEFLVSFYNNEISEKSEIFDDQFSVERPDGSNFTLKIRSTKLEDSAMYFCARSDRGRTGELFFGEGSRLTVL.

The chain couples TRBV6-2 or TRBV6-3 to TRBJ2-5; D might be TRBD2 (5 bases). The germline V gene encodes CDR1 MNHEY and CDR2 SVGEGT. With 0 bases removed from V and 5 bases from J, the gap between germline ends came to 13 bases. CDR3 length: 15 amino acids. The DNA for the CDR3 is TGTGCCAGCAGTTACTCGTCGCGGGTTTTGGAGACCCAGTACTTC. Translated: CASSYSSRVLETQYF.

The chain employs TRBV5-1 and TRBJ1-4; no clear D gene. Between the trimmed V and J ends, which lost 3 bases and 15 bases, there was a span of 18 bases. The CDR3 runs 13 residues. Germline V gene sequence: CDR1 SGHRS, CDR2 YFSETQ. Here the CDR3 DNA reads TGCGCCAGCAGCTCCGACACTCGGGGTTTGGTGTTTTTT. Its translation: CASSSDTRGLVFF.

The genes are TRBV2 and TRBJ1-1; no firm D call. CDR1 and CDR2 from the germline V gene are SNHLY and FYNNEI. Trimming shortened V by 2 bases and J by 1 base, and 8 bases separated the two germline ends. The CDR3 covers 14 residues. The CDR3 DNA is TGTGCCAGCAGTGAATACACAAAGAACACTGAAGCTTTCTTT. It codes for CASSEYTKNTEAFF.

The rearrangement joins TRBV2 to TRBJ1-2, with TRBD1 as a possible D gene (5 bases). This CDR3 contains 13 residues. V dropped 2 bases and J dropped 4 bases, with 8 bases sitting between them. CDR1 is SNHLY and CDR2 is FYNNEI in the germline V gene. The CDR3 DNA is TGTGCCAGCAGTGAAACAGGTTCCTATGGCTACACCTTC. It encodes CASSETGSYGYTF.

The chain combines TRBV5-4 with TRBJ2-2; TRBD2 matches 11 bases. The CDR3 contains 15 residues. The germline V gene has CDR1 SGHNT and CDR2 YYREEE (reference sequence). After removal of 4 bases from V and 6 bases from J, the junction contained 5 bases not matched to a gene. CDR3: CASSTGTSGSGELFF. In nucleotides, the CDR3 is TGTGCCAGCAGCACCGGGACTAGCGGCTCCGGGGAGCTGTTTTTT. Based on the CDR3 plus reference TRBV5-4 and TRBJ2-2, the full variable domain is ETGVTQSPTHLIKTRGQQVTLRCSSQSGHNTVSWYQQALGQGPQFIFQYYREEENGRGNFPPRFSGLQFPNYSSELNVNALELDDSALYLCASSTGTSGSGELFFGEGSRLTVL.

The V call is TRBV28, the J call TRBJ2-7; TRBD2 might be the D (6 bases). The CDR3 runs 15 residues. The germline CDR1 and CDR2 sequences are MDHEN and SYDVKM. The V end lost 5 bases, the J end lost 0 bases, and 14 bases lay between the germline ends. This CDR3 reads CASSEAGTGSYEQYF. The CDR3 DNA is TGTGCCAGCAGTGAAGCGGGTACCGGCTCCTACGAGCAGTACTTC.

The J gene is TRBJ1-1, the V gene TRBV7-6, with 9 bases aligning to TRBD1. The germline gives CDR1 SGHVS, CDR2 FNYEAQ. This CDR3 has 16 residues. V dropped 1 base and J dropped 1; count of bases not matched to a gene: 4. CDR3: CASSLGTGVGNTEAFF. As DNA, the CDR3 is TGTGCCAGCAGCTTAGGGACAGGGGTGGGGAACACTGAAGCTTTCTTT. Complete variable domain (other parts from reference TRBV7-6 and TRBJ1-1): GAGVSQSPRYKVTKRGQDVALRCDPISGHVSLYWYRQALGQGPEFLTYFNYEAQQDKSGLPNDRFSAERPEGSISTLTIQRTEQRDSAMYRCASSLGTGVGNTEAFFGQGTRLTVV.

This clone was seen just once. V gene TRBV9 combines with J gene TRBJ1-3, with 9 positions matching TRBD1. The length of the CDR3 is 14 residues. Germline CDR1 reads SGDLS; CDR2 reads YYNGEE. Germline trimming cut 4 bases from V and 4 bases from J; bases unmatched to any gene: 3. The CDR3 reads CASSPGTGGNTIYF. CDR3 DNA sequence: TGTGCCAGCAGCCCCGGGACAGGGGGAAACACCATATATTTT.

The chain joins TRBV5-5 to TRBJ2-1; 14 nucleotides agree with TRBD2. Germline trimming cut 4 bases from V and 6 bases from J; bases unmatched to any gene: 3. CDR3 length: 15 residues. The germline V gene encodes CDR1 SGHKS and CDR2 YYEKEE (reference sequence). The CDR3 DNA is TGTGCCAGCAGCATGGGACTAGCGGGAGTCAATGAGCAGTTCTTC. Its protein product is CASSMGLAGVNEQFF.

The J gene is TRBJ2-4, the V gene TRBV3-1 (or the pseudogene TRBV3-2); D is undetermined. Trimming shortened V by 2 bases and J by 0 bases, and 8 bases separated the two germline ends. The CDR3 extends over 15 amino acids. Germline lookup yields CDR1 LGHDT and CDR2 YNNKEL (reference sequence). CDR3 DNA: TGTGCCAGCAGCCAAATAATCTTAGCCAAAAACATTCAGTACTTC. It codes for CASSQIILAKNIQYF.

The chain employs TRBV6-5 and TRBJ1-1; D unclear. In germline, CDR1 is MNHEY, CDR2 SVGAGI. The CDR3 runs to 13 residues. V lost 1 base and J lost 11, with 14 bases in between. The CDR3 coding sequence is TGTGCCAGCAGTTACTTCGAGGGATCGGGGGCTTTCTTT. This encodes CASSYFEGSGAFF.

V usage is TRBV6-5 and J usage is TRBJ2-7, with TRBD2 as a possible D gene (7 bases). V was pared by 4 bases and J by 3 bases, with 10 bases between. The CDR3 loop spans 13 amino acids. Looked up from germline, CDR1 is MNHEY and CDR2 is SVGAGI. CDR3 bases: TGTGCCAGCAGTTTGGGGGGGCGCTACGAGCAGTACTTC. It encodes CASSLGGRYEQYF.

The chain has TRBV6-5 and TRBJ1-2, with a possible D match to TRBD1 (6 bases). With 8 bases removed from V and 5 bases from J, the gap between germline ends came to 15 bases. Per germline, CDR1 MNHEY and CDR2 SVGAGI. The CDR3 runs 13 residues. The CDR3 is CASSDSYGYGYTF. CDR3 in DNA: TGTGCCAGCTCGGACAGTTACGGGTATGGCTACACCTTC.

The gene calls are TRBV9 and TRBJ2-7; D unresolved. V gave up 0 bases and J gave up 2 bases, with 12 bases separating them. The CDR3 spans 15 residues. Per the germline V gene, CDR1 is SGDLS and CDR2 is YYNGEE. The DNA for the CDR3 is TGTGCCAGCAGCGTAGGAGATACACTAACCTACGAGCAGTACTTC. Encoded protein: CASSVGDTLTYEQYF.

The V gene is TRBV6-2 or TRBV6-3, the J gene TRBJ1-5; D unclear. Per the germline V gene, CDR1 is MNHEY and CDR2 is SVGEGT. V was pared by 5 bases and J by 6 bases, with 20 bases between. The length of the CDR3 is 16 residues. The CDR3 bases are TGTGCCAGCAGTGCCTCTACGGGGAAAAAGAGTCAGCCCCAGCATTTT. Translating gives CASSASTGKKSQPQHF.

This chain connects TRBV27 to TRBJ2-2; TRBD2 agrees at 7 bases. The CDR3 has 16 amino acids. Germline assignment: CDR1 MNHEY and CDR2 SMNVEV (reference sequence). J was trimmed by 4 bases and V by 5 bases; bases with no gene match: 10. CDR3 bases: TGTGCCAGCAGTCCCCGGGGGAGGGGAGGCACCGGGGAGCTGTTTTTT. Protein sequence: CASSPRGRGGTGELFF.

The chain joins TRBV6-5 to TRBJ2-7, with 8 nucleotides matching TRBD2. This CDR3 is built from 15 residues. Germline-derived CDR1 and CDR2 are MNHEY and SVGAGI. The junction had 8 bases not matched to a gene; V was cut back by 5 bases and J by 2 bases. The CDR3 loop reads CASSPRPGGAYEQYF. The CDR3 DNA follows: TGTGCCAGCAGTCCGCGTCCGGGGGGGGCCTACGAGCAGTACTTC.

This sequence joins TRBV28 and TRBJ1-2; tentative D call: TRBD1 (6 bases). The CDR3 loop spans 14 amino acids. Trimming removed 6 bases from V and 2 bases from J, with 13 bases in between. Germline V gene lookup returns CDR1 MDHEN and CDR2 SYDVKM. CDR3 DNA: TGTGCCAGCAGGTGGGGGCGCATAAACTATGGCTACACCTTC. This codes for CASRWGRINYGYTF.

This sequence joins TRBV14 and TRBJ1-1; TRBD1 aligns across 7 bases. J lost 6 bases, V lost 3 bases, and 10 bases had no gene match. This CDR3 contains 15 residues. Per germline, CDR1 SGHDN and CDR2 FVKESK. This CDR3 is CASSHLTQGSAEAFF. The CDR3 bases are TGTGCCAGCAGCCACCTTACACAGGGGAGCGCTGAAGCTTTCTTT.

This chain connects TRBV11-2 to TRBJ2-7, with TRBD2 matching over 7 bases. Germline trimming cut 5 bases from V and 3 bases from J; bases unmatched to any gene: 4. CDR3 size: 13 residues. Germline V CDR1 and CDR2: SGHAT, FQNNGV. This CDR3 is CASSGGGDYEQYF. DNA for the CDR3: TGTGCCAGCAGCGGGGGAGGGGACTACGAGCAGTACTTC.